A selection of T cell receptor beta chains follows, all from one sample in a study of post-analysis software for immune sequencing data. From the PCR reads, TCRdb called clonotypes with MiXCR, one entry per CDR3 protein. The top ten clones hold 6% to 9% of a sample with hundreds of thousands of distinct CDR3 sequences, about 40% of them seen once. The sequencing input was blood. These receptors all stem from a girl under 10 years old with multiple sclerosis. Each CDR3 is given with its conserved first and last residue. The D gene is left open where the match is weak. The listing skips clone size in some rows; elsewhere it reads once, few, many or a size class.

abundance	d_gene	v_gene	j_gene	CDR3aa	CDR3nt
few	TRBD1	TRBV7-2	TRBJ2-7	CASSSPPGQGFYEQYF	TGTGCCAGCAGCTCCCCACCGGGACAGGGGTTTTACGAGCAGTACTTC
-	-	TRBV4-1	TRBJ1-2	CASSQTPPGTFNYGYTF	TGCGCCAGCAGCCAAACCCCTCCCGGGACTTTTAACTATGGCTACACCTTC
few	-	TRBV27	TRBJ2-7	CASSPRTRSSYEQYF	TGTGCCAGCAGTCCACGGACACGGAGCTCCTACGAGCAGTACTTC
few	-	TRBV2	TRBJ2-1	CASSEALLGVDEQFF	TGTGCCAGCAGTGAAGCGCTTCTGGGGGTCGATGAGCAGTTCTTC
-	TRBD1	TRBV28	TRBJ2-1	CASTKDRDNEQFF	TGTGCCAGCACTAAAGACAGGGACAATGAGCAGTTCTTC
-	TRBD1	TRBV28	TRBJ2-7	CASSFVQGAYEQYF	TGTGCCAGCAGTTTTGTTCAGGGGGCCTACGAGCAGTACTTC
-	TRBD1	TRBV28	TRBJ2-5	CASSSTGDPQETQYF	TGTGCCAGCAGTTCGACAGGGGACCCACAAGAGACCCAGTACTTC
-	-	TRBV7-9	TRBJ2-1	CASSTTGPSYNEQFF	TGTGCCAGCAGCACTACAGGGCCTTCCTACAATGAGCAGTTCTTC
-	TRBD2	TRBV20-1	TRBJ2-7	CSAGRGGGTTYEQYF	TGCAGTGCTGGGAGGGGCGGCGGGACTACCTACGAGCAGTACTTC
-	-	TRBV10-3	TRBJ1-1	CAISGTTGLNTEAFF	TGTGCCATCAGTGGGACGACAGGTTTGAACACTGAAGCTTTCTTT
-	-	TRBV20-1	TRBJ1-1	CSAGPRSNTEAFF	TGCAGTGCGGGCCCCAGGAGCAACACTGAAGCTTTCTTT
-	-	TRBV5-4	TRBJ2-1	CASSRDPSYNEQFF	TGTGCCAGCTCCCGGGACCCTTCCTACAATGAGCAGTTCTTC
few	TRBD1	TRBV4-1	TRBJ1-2	CASSRGQAGIYGYTF	TGCGCCAGCAGCCGGGGACAGGCGGGGATCTATGGCTACACCTTC
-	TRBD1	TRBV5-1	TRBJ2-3	CASSFSGTGADTQYF	TGCGCCAGCAGCTTTTCCGGGACAGGGGCAGATACGCAGTATTTT
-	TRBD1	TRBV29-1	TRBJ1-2	CSVEDRGGSQGAYYGYTF	TGCAGCGTTGAAGACCGGGGGGGCTCCCAGGGGGCTTACTATGGCTACACCTTC
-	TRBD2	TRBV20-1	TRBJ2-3	CSALGPGGGDTQYF	TGCAGTGCCCTAGGCCCGGGAGGGGGAGATACGCAGTATTTT
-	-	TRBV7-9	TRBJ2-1	CASSPKLGRPWGPNEQFF	TGTGCCAGCAGCCCAAAGTTGGGGCGGCCCTGGGGGCCCAATGAGCAGTTCTTC
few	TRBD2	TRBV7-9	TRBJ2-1	CASSLGPGLAYNEQFF	TGTGCCAGCAGCTTAGGCCCGGGACTAGCTTACAATGAGCAGTTCTTC
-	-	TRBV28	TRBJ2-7	CASSRGSVGDSYEQYF	TGTGCCAGCAGCCGAGGTAGTGTCGGAGACTCCTACGAGCAGTACTTC
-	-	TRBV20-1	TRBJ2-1	CSAIPGTSGVNEQFF	TGCAGTGCTATTCCCGGGACCTCGGGGGTAAATGAGCAGTTCTTC
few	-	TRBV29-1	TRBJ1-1	CSVWNTEAFF	TGCAGCGTGTGGAACACTGAAGCTTTCTTT
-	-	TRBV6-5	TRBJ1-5	CASSYSLNQPQHF	TGTGCCAGCAGTTACTCGCTAAATCAGCCCCAGCATTTT
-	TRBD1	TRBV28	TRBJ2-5	CASSRDRGRVETQYF	TGTGCCAGCAGTCGTGACAGGGGTCGGGTCGAGACCCAGTACTTC
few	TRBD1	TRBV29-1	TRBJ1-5	CSVGQGINQPQHF	TGCAGCGTTGGACAGGGGATCAATCAGCCCCAGCATTTT
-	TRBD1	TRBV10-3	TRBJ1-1	CASARGLNTEAFF	TGTGCCAGCGCCAGGGGGCTGAACACTGAAGCTTTCTTT
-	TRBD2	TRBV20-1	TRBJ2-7	CSARTSGTTYEQYF	TGCAGTGCCCGGACTAGCGGGACCACCTACGAGCAGTACTTC
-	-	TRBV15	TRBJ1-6	CATSRALLGRGSPLHF	TGTGCCACCAGCAGAGCACTCCTGGGTAGAGGGTCACCCCTCCACTTT
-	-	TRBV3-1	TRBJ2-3	CASSQATHAGTDTQYF	TGTGCCAGCAGCCAGGCGACTCATGCGGGCACAGATACGCAGTATTTT